The 3 T cell receptor beta chains presented below share a single source sample, sequenced in a study of cytomegalovirus exposure and HLA in healthy donors (dated by TCRdb to about 2017). The library was built by means of the immunoSEQ multiplex PCR assay. For the multiplex PCR, a mixture combining 60 forward primers for TCR Vbeta segments and 13 reverse primers for TCR Jbeta segments was used. Drawn from immuneACCESS, this table holds only the in-frame rearrangements with V and J called that TCRdb kept. Clones are partly lost; checked studies trace under half to an unresolved V gene and leave the rest unexplained. Present in this sample are about 89,000 clones, 85% of which were seen just once. The ten largest clones capture 6.5% to 9% of the sample. The source material was PBMCs. The receptor set was obtained from a man aged 40-50 years in good health and CMV-seropositive.

The rearrangement joins TRBV11-3 to TRBJ2-1; 8 positions match TRBD2. The germline CDR1 and CDR2 sequences are SGHNT and YENEEA. V lost 4 bases and J lost 5; bases outside the gene matches: 16. This CDR3 has 18 residues. CDR3 DNA sequence: TGTGCCAGCAGCTCACCGACCGGGGGGGCTCGGGGGCACAATGAGCAGTTCTTC. This encodes CASSSPTGGARGHNEQFF.

The chain combines TRBV5-1 with TRBJ1-4, with a weak D call TRBD1 (5 bases). V gave up 2 bases and J gave up 4 bases, with 9 bases separating them. The CDR3 length is 14 residues. Germline V lookup: CDR1 SGHRS, CDR2 YFSETQ. CDR3 region: CASSFRGLNEKLFF. CDR3 nucleotides: TGCGCCAGCAGCTTCCGGGGACTTAATGAAAAACTGTTTTTT.

This clone was observed a handful of times. The chain combines TRBV6-5 with TRBJ1-3; D perhaps matches TRBD1 (6 bases). V lost 7 bases and J lost 9, with 13 bases in between. The CDR3 is 12 amino acids. Germline CDR1 reads MNHEY; CDR2 reads SVGAGI. The chain's CDR3 is CASKRMTGTIYF. The CDR3 nucleotides are TGTGCCAGCAAAAGAATGACAGGCACCATATATTTT.